A single sample gave rise to the 20 T cell receptor beta chains below, sequenced in a study of response to subunit inactivated influenza vaccine. TCRdb ran MiXCR on the RT-PCR reads and lists one entry per CDR3 protein. The sample holds fewer than 550,000 distinct CDR3 sequences; about 25% are singletons and the top ten take around 1.8%. The sequencing used CD4+ T cells sorted from PBMCs, collected 5 days after vaccination. The receptors were sampled from a man between 45 and 60 years old who received an inactivated influenza vaccine.

This clonotype came up once. The chain employs TRBV20-1 and TRBJ2-2; a possible D gene is TRBD1 (5 bases). The CDR3 has 14 amino acids. CDR1 and CDR2 from the germline V gene are DFQATT and SNEGSKA (reference sequence). Trimming removed 6 bases from V and 0 bases from J, with 11 bases in between. Here the CDR3 reads CSAPDKANTGELFF. The DNA of the CDR3 is TGCAGTGCGCCGGACAAGGCGAACACCGGGGAGCTGTTTTTT.

The J gene is TRBJ2-7, the V gene TRBV5-1; TRBD2 matches at 7 bases. Losses at the gene ends were 3 bases for V and 7 bases for J; bases not matched to a gene: 13. CDR3 length: 15 amino acids. The germline CDR1 and CDR2 sequences are SGHRS and YFSETQ. CDR3 nucleotides: TGCGCCAGCAGCTCCGGGACTACCTCCCTCGGGGAGCAGTACTTC. Protein product: CASSSGTTSLGEQYF.

This rearrangement joins TRBV7-8 to TRBJ2-7; D gene unclear. CDR1 is SGHVS, CDR2 FQNEAQ, per germline. V lost 1 base and J 3 bases, leaving 13 bases between the germline ends. The CDR3 loop spans 15 amino acids. CDR3 nucleotides: TGTGCCAGCAGCTTAGGTCCGGCCAGGATCTACGAGCAGTACTTC. This gives the protein CASSLGPARIYEQYF. The full variable domain, in which reference TRBV7-8 and TRBJ2-7 provide the parts outside the CDR3, is GAGVSQSPRYKVAKRGQDVALRCDPISGHVSLFWYQQALGQGPEFLTYFQNEAQLDKSGLPSDRFFAERPEGSVSTLKIQRTQQEDSAVYLCASSLGPARIYEQYFGPGTRLTVT.

The chain carries TRBV5-1 and TRBJ2-2; tentatively, D is TRBD2 (5 bases). This CDR3 is built from 17 residues. CDR1 is SGHRS and CDR2 is YFSETQ in the germline V gene. With 4 bases removed from V and 2 bases from J, the gap between germline ends came to 18 bases. Here the CDR3 DNA reads TGCGCCAGCAGCCCCCGGTCTTCGGGGAGAAACACCGGGGAGCTGTTTTTT. Its protein product is CASSPRSSGRNTGELFF.

The table lists this clonotype with a few counts. V usage is TRBV7-9 and J usage is TRBJ2-5; the match to TRBD2 covers 8 bases. Germline CDR1 reads SEHNR; CDR2 reads FQNEAQ (reference sequence). J gave up 2 bases and V 2 bases, and 4 bases lay outside the gene matches. The CDR3 length is 15 residues. The CDR3 sequence is CASSLRLAQQETQYF. The CDR3 nucleotides read TGTGCCAGCAGCTTAAGACTAGCGCAACAAGAGACCCAGTACTTC.

The rearrangement uses TRBV9 and TRBJ2-3, with 8 bases that match TRBD2. This CDR3 is built from 16 residues. The V gene's germline CDR1 is SGDLS and CDR2 YYNGEE. Trimming at V came to 0 bases and at J to 3 bases, leaving 6 bases not matched to a gene. CDR3 nucleotide sequence: TGTGCCAGCAGCGTAGACGGGGGGGCCAATACAGATACGCAGTATTTT. Translated, it gives CASSVDGGANTDTQYF.

This clonotype came up a few times. The chain combines TRBV5-1 with TRBJ2-2; TRBD2 matches 8 bases. The V and J ends lost 2 bases and 2 bases, in that order; junction bases with no gene match: 8. The germline V gene encodes CDR1 SGHRS and CDR2 YFSETQ. The CDR3 sequence is 17 residues long. The CDR3 DNA reads TGCGCCAGCAGCTTAAATCCGACTAGCGAAAACACCGGGGAGCTGTTTTTT. Its translation: CASSLNPTSENTGELFF.

This clonotype has more than one count but fewer than ten. The chain combines TRBV14 with TRBJ1-6, with 7 bases matching TRBD1. CDR1 and CDR2 from the germline V gene are SGHDN and FVKESK. The CDR3 sequence is 14 residues long. The V segment lost 4 bases and the J segment 7 bases; nucleotides outside the gene matches: 4. CDR3 nucleotide sequence: TGTGCCAGCAGCCCGCAGGGGGGCAATTCACCCCTCCACTTT. This gives the protein CASSPQGGNSPLHF.

This chain uses TRBV7-2 with TRBJ2-3; TRBD1 or TRBD2 may be the D gene (5 bases each). The CDR3 runs 15 residues. Germline V lookup: CDR1 SGHTA, CDR2 FQGNSA. Trimming removed 2 bases from V and 0 bases from J, with 9 bases in between. The CDR3 sequence is CASSLSWGSTDTQYF. In nucleotides, the CDR3 is TGTGCCAGCAGCTTAAGTTGGGGGAGCACAGATACGCAGTATTTT.

This clonotype was detected only a few times. The chain links TRBV28 to TRBJ2-7; 8 bases map to TRBD1. CDR3 length: 14 amino acids. The V segment lost 1 base and the J segment 4 bases; nucleotides outside the gene matches: 3. Per the germline V gene, CDR1 is MDHEN and CDR2 is SYDVKM. CDR3 nucleotides: TGTGCCAGCAGTTTATATGGGACAGGATACGAGCAGTACTTC. Translation: CASSLYGTGYEQYF.

This clonotype was seen more than once but under ten times. The chain recombines TRBV29-1 with TRBJ2-7; 10 nucleotides line up with TRBD1. Per germline, CDR1 SQVTM and CDR2 ANQGSEA. Trimming removed 5 bases from V and 6 bases from J; junction bases left unmatched: 13. The CDR3 totals 15 residues. The CDR3 sequence: CSVQTLPGQGSEQYF. The CDR3 bases are TGCAGCGTTCAAACCTTACCGGGACAGGGGAGCGAGCAGTACTTC.

This clonotype turned up a few times. V gene TRBV5-5 combines with J gene TRBJ1-1, with 10 bases that match TRBD1. The germline V gene encodes CDR1 SGHKS and CDR2 YYEKEE (reference sequence). The CDR3 length is 14 residues. Trimming cost V 4 bases and J 7 bases; bases outside gene matches: 7. The CDR3 loop reads CASSPGQGRREAFF. CDR3 DNA sequence: TGTGCCAGCAGCCCGGGACAGGGGCGCCGTGAAGCTTTCTTT.

The gene calls are TRBV29-1 and TRBJ2-7; 11 nucleotides line up with TRBD2. CDR1 and CDR2 (germline): SQVTM, ANQGSEA. The CDR3 contains 17 residues. Unmatched junction bases numbered 15, after V lost 6 bases and J lost 2 bases. In DNA form, the CDR3 reads TGCAGCGTAAAGACTAGCGGGAAACTAAGATTTGCCTACGAGCAGTACTTC. This translates into CSVKTSGKLRFAYEQYF.

This clonotype was found a few times. The rearrangement links TRBV7-9 to TRBJ2-7, with D possibly called TRBD1 or TRBD2 (5 bases each). From germline, CDR1 is SEHNR and CDR2 FQNEAQ (reference sequence). V shed 5 bases and J shed 1 base, with 18 bases lying between them. The CDR3 sequence is 16 residues long. CDR3 bases: TGTGCCAGCAGCACCCTCGACGGGGCGCGATCCTACGAGCAGTACTTC. Its protein is CASSTLDGARSYEQYF.

This clonotype was seen only a few times. This chain joins TRBV7-2 and TRBJ1-5; 8 nucleotides match TRBD1. The V segment lost 3 bases and the J segment 9 bases; nucleotides outside the gene matches: 7. Germline V CDR1 and CDR2: SGHTA, FQGNSA. The CDR3 length is 14 residues. The CDR3, as DNA: TGTGCCAGCAGCTTTGGACAGGGCCCATCGCCCCAGCATTTT. Translation gives CASSFGQGPSPQHF.

This clonotype appeared a single time. The chain links TRBV5-4 to TRBJ2-5; D remains ambiguous. Trimming shortened V by 1 base and J by 1 base, and 11 bases separated the two germline ends. The length of the CDR3 is 15 residues. The V gene's germline CDR1 is SGHNT and CDR2 YYREEE (reference sequence). The CDR3 DNA follows: TGTGCCAGCAGCTTGATTCCAGCTCCCCAAGAGACCCAGTACTTC. Translated: CASSLIPAPQETQYF.

In its sample, this clonotype was seen a few times. The chain combines TRBV5-1 with TRBJ2-3; 8 bases align to TRBD2. Losses at the gene ends were 6 bases for V and 3 bases for J; bases not matched to a gene: 6. The germline gives CDR1 SGHRS, CDR2 YFSETQ. The CDR3 extends over 14 amino acids. The CDR3 DNA sequence: TGCGCCAGCAAGGGGACTAGAAGTACAGATACGCAGTATTTT. It yields the protein CASKGTRSTDTQYF.

The V gene is TRBV20-1, the J gene TRBJ2-5; 8 nucleotides align to TRBD1. The CDR3 contains 15 residues. Losses at the gene ends were 4 bases for V and 1 base for J; bases not matched to a gene: 8. The germline V gene has CDR1 DFQATT and CDR2 SNEGSKA (reference sequence). CDR3 sequence: CSATDRGFSQETQYF. DNA of the CDR3: TGCAGTGCTACCGACAGGGGTTTTTCCCAAGAGACCCAGTACTTC.

J is TRBJ1-4 and V is TRBV19, with D possibly TRBD1 on 6 matching bases. Trimming removed 11 bases at V and 8 bases at J, with 24 bases between. The CDR3 is made up of 15 amino acids. Looked up from germline, CDR1 is LNHDA and CDR2 is SQIVND (reference sequence). The CDR3 DNA is TGTGCCTCTGGACGGTGGGGGCAGGGAAGCGAAAAACTGTTTTTT. Its translation: CASGRWGQGSEKLFF.

The chain is built from TRBV11-1 and TRBJ2-1, with 9 bases identical to TRBD2. CDR1 and CDR2 (germline): SGHAT, FQDESV (reference sequence). The CDR3 length is 15 residues. Trimming removed 4 bases from V and 4 bases from J; junction bases left unmatched: 5. CDR3 coding DNA: TGTGCCAGCAGCTATAGCGGGAGTACATACAATGAGCAGTTCTTC. It specifies CASSYSGSTYNEQFF.